Included here is one TCR beta chain sequence, with context. Its antigen remains unknown. This sample was included in a study of T cell responses to AZD1222 COVID-19 vaccine. The study, taken as a whole, reports: Seropositive at baseline were only 5 to 7 AZD1222 recipients. Donors in the cohort were predominantly white British and more often female, and clonal diversity was possibly underestimated.

Trimming took off 3 bases at V and 6 bases at J, with 17 bases between the two ends. CDR1 and CDR2 (germline): SNHLY, FYNNEI. The CDR3 runs to 16 residues. Repertoires were generated with immunoSEQ multiplex PCR, while TCRdb's copy carries only in-frame clones and drops some. The repertoire has about 110,000 clones, about 90% of them found once; the top ten carry around 7.6%. This rearrangement joins TRBV2 to TRBJ2-2; the D gene is possibly TRBD1 (6 bases). Source: peripheral blood, taken 28 days after the second AZD1222 dose. The clonotype originates from an adult who received the AZD1222 COVID-19 vaccine. The CDR3 loop reads CASSELGQGFAGELFF. For the CDR3, the DNA is TGTGCCAGCAGTGAGTTAGGGCAGGGGTTTGCCGGGGAGCTGTTTTTT.